This entry is about one T cell receptor beta chain. Only in-frame clones appear in the TCRdb table, and some are missing; sequencing was by immunoSEQ multiplex PCR. The table lists about 330,000 clones, 80% to 95% of them singletons. This sample is drawn from a study of blood T cell repertoires in COVID-19. The CDR3 sequence is 15 residues long. Per germline, CDR1 MDHEN and CDR2 SYDVKM. The J segment lost 1 base and the V segment lost 6 bases, leaving 5 bases of the junction unmatched. The chain employs TRBV28 and TRBJ2-2; 7 nucleotides line up with TRBD2. Material for sequencing was PBMCs or T cells enriched from blood (not recorded which). The sequence came from a woman under 40 who had recovered from COVID-19. CDR3 amino acids: CASRGAGKNTGELFF. The CDR3, as DNA: TGTGCCAGCAGAGGAGCGGGAAAGAACACCGGGGAGCTGTTTTTT. Complete variable domain (other parts from reference TRBV28 and TRBJ2-2): DVKVTQSSRYLVKRTGEKVFLECVQDMDHENMFWYRQDPGLGLRLIYFSYDVKMKEKGDIPEGYSVSREKKERFSLILESASTNQTSMYLCASRGAGKNTGELFFGEGSRLTVL.